The 3 T cell receptor beta chains given below trace back to one sample, sequenced in a study of T cell changes during pregnancy in multiple sclerosis. TCRdb keeps only in-frame clones here, not all; method: immunoSEQ multiplex PCR. The sample includes 95,000 to 100,000 clones, about 90% of them seen just once. Sequenced here: peripheral blood, sampled in the second trimester of pregnancy. Receptors originate from a female donor with multiple sclerosis, enrolled in a pregnancy study.

This chain uses TRBV15 with TRBJ2-1; 10 positions match TRBD2. The CDR3 contains 16 residues. Germline values: CDR1 LNHNV, CDR2 YYDKDF (reference sequence). J lost 9 bases, V lost 1 base, and 9 bases had no gene match. The DNA for the CDR3 is TGTGCCACCAGCAGAGGAGGTAGCGGGAGGCCACCTGAGCAGTTCTTC. It translates to CATSRGGSGRPPEQFF.

The rearrangement links TRBV5-8 to TRBJ1-2; weak D call: TRBD1 (6 bases). V lost 4 bases, J lost 7 bases, and 17 bases lay in between. Germline V lookup: CDR1 SGHTS, CDR2 YDEGEE. The CDR3 runs to 14 residues. The CDR3 sequence is CASSRFGGSGGYTF. CDR3 nucleotide sequence: TGTGCCAGCAGCCGCTTTGGGGGCTCGGGTGGCTACACCTTC.

The J gene is TRBJ2-7, the V gene TRBV21-1; TRBD1, the table's D call, lacks a check against the DNA. TRBV21-1 is noted as a pseudogene. This CDR3 contains 16 residues. The CDR3 nucleotides read TGTGCCAGCAGCAAAGCACTCGGGACAGGCCATTACGAGCAGTACTTC. It is translated as CASSKALGTGHYEQYF.